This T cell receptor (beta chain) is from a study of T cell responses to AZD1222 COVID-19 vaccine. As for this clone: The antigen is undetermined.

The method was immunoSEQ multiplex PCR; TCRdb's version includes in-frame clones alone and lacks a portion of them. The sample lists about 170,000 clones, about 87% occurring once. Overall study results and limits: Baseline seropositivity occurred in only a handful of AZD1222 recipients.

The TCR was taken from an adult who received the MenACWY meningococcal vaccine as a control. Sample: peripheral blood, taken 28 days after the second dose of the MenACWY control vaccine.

CDR3 in DNA: TGTGCCAGCAGCTACACCTGGGGTCAGGGTACTGAAGCTTTCTTT. Translated, it gives CASSYTWGQGTEAFF. The chain has TRBV5-6 and TRBJ1-1; a possible D gene is TRBD1 (5 bases). The V gene lost 3 bases and the J gene lost 5 bases, with 17 bases spanning the gap. In germline, CDR1 is SGHDT, CDR2 YYEEEE. The CDR3 spans 15 residues.